These 20 T cell receptor beta chains share one sample of origin, sequenced in a study of cytomegalovirus exposure and HLA in healthy donors. Use of 60 Vbeta and 13 Jbeta primers characterized the PCR. The repertoire was sequenced with immunoSEQ multiplex PCR; TCRdb's copy has only in-frame clones and lacks some. Of roughly 160,000 clones listed, roughly 85% are singletons. The source material was PBMCs. The receptors stem from a man aged 18 to 35 in good health and CMV-seropositive.

The chain is built from TRBV7-4 and TRBJ1-2; the D is unclear. CDR3 length equals 12 residues. Germline V CDR1 and CDR2: SGHVT, SQSDAQ. The ends were cut back, 4 bases at V and 5 bases at J, with 8 bases in the middle. The CDR3 sequence is CASSWAGYGYTF. CDR3 DNA: TGTGCCAGCAGCTGGGCGGGGTATGGCTACACCTTC.

This chain links TRBV2 with TRBJ2-3, with D perhaps matching TRBD1 (6 bases). Germline V lookup: CDR1 SNHLY, CDR2 FYNNEI. V was clipped by 4 bases and J by 6 bases, with 8 bases between them. This CDR3 comprises 12 residues. The CDR3 bases are TGTGCCAGCAGTGGACAGGCTGATACGCAGTATTTT. It encodes CASSGQADTQYF.

The rearrangement uses TRBV30 and TRBJ1-6; D not resolved. Per the germline V gene, CDR1 is GTSNPN and CDR2 is SVGIG (reference sequence). The germline V and J ends were trimmed by 0 bases and 8 bases, with 11 bases remaining between them. This CDR3 has 14 residues. Here the CDR3 reads CAWSVRAEDSPLHF. CDR3 in DNA: TGTGCCTGGAGTGTACGGGCGGAGGATTCACCCCTCCACTTT.

The chain links TRBV18 to TRBJ2-5; 9 nucleotides match TRBD2. There are 15 residues in the CDR3. Trimming at V came to 3 bases and at J to 4 bases, leaving 6 bases not matched to a gene. Germline V CDR1 and CDR2: KGHSH, LQKENI. Written as DNA, the CDR3 is TGTGCCAGCTCACCGGCCACGACTAGCGGAGAGACCCAGTACTTC. Protein product: CASSPATTSGETQYF.

In DNA, the CDR3 is TGCAGCGTTGCGGACAGGTGGCCCTATGGCTACACCTTC. It translates to CSVADRWPYGYTF. The J gene is TRBJ1-2, the V gene TRBV29-1, with 7 positions matching TRBD1. This CDR3 contains 13 residues. Looked up from germline, CDR1 is SQVTM and CDR2 is ANQGSEA. V was pared by 4 bases and J by 4 bases, with 6 bases of the junction left unmatched. The full variable domain, its missing parts supplied by reference TRBV29-1 and TRBJ1-2, is SAVISQKPSRDICQRGTSLTIQCQVDSQVTMMFWYRQQPGQSLTLIATANQGSEATYESGFVIDKFPISRPNLTFSTLTVSNMSPEDSSIYLCSVADRWPYGYTFGSGTRLTVV.

The chain employs TRBV7-3 and TRBJ1-1; 8 positions agree with TRBD1. This CDR3 spans 13 amino acids. CDR1 and CDR2 (germline): SGHTA, FQGTGA. With 5 bases clipped from V and 5 bases from J, the junction kept 4 bases outside the gene matches. The CDR3 region is CASSRTGNTEAFF. CDR3 nucleotides: TGTGCCAGCAGCCGGACAGGGAATACTGAAGCTTTCTTT.

The J gene is TRBJ2-3, the V gene TRBV30; TRBD2 aligns across 11 bases. The CDR3 consists of 15 residues. V shed 1 base and J 6 bases; nucleotides not matched to a gene: 6. The germline gives CDR1 GTSNPN, CDR2 SVGIG (reference sequence). The CDR3 is CAWSDSGGAVDTQYF. The CDR3 DNA follows: TGTGCCTGGAGTGATAGCGGGGGGGCCGTGGATACGCAGTATTTT. Based on the CDR3 plus reference TRBV30 and TRBJ2-3, the full variable domain is SQTIHQWPATLVQPVGSPLSLECTVEGTSNPNLYWYRQAAGRGLQLLFYSVGIGQISSEVPQNLSASRPQDRQFILSSKKLLLSDSGFYLCAWSDSGGAVDTQYFGPGTRLTVL.

The chain is built from TRBV6-1 and TRBJ1-5, with unresolved D. Trimming cost V 8 bases and J 8 bases, with 22 bases left between them. CDR3 length equals 15 residues. Germline CDR1 and CDR2: MNHNS and SASEGT. The CDR3 DNA reads TGTGCCAGCGGAGTGATTGTCCCTGCGCAAGAGCCCCAGCATTTT. It is translated as CASGVIVPAQEPQHF.

This rearrangement joins TRBV2 to TRBJ1-5; D is uncertain. CDR1 and CDR2 from the germline V gene are SNHLY and FYNNEI. The V gene lost 2 bases and the J gene lost 0 bases, with 11 bases spanning the gap. The CDR3 consists of 16 residues. In DNA form, the CDR3 reads TGTGCCAGCAGTGAATTGGCGGGGAATAGCAATCAGCCCCAGCATTTT. Amino acid sequence: CASSELAGNSNQPQHF.

V and J are TRBV30 and TRBJ2-7; a weak D match, TRBD2 (5 bases). This CDR3 is 17 amino acids long. The germline V gene has CDR1 GTSNPN and CDR2 SVGIG (reference sequence). V lost 0 bases and J lost 0, with 18 bases in between. The CDR3 spells CAWSVPRGSRFSYEQYF. As DNA, the CDR3 is TGTGCCTGGAGTGTTCCGAGAGGGAGCCGTTTCTCCTACGAGCAGTACTTC.

The count of this clone is one. This sequence joins TRBV19 and TRBJ1-5, with a possible D match to TRBD1 (5 bases). Germline CDR1 and CDR2: LNHDA and SQIVND (reference sequence). Trimming cost V 7 bases and J 2 bases, with 24 bases left between them. The CDR3 consists of 18 residues. The DNA of the CDR3 is TGTGCCAGTACTCCCAGGCTCTTACTTGAAGGGGGCAATCAGCCCCAGCATTTT. As protein: CASTPRLLLEGGNQPQHF.

Only a few counts were recorded for this clone. The same CDR3 also results from other DNA sequences found in this sample. This chain connects TRBV9 to TRBJ2-7; 7 bases fit TRBD2. The trim removed 1 base at V and 2 bases at J, leaving 6 bases unmatched. Germline V gene data show CDR1 as SGDLS and CDR2 as YYNGEE. The length of the CDR3 is 15 residues. The CDR3 DNA follows: TGTGCCAGCAGCGTATTCTCGGGGGGTGCCTACGAGCAGTACTTC. Translating gives CASSVFSGGAYEQYF.

CDR3 region: CASSLSSRALQETQYF. For the CDR3, the DNA is TGCGCCAGCAGCTTGAGTTCCAGGGCACTCCAAGAGACCCAGTACTTC. The chain combines TRBV5-1 with TRBJ2-5, with D possibly TRBD1 on 5 matching bases. This CDR3 is 16 amino acids long. The germline V and J ends were trimmed by 1 base and 1 base, with 14 bases remaining between them. Looked up from germline, CDR1 is SGHRS and CDR2 is YFSETQ. Filled out from reference TRBV5-1 and TRBJ2-5, the complete variable domain reads KAGVTQTPRYLIKTRGQQVTLSCSPISGHRSVSWYQQTPGQGLQFLFEYFSETQRNKGNFPGRFSGRQFSNSRSEMNVSTLELGDSALYLCASSLSSRALQETQYFGPGTRLLVL.

J is TRBJ2-2 and V is TRBV7-9, with a tentative D call TRBD1 (5 bases). The ends were cut back, 5 bases at V and 4 bases at J, with 14 bases in the middle. Germline V gene lookup returns CDR1 SEHNR and CDR2 FQNEAQ (reference sequence). The CDR3 spans 15 residues. For the CDR3, the DNA is TGTGCCAGCAGCCCCAGGGAAACGAGCACCGGGGAGCTGTTTTTT. Its protein product is CASSPRETSTGELFF. Filled out from reference TRBV7-9 and TRBJ2-2, the complete variable domain reads DTGVSQNPRHKITKRGQNVTFRCDPISEHNRLYWYRQTLGQGPEFLTYFQNEAQLEKSRLLSDRFSAERPKGSFSTLEIQRTEQGDSAMYLCASSPRETSTGELFFGEGSRLTVL.

This sequence joins TRBV2 and TRBJ1-5; tentative D call: TRBD1 (5 bases). Between the trimmed V and J ends, which lost 7 bases and 2 bases, there was a span of 15 bases. This CDR3 region has 15 residues. Germline V CDR1 and CDR2: SNHLY, FYNNEI. The chain's CDR3 is CASTRRVRGNQPQHF. The CDR3 nucleotides read TGTGCCAGCACCCGAAGGGTCAGGGGCAATCAGCCCCAGCATTTT.

This chain joins TRBV29-1 and TRBJ1-1, with D perhaps matching TRBD1 (5 bases). Germline CDR1 reads SQVTM; CDR2 reads ANQGSEA. Trimming cost V 2 bases and J 6 bases, with 16 bases left between them. The CDR3 totals 14 residues. CDR3 nucleotides: TGCAGCGTTGAATTGGTTATTGGCAGGGCTGAAGCTTTCTTT. Protein: CSVELVIGRAEAFF.

The chain is built from TRBV11-3 and TRBJ2-2; possible D gene TRBD2, 6 bases. The CDR3 is 14 residues long. Germline CDR1 reads SGHNT; CDR2 reads YENEEA. Trimming pared 3 bases from V and 4 bases from J, leaving 9 bases between. The CDR3 coding sequence is TGTGCCAGCAGCTTCGGGGGAGGCACCGGGGAGCTGTTTTTT. Translated, it gives CASSFGGGTGELFF.

This chain joins TRBV7-9 and TRBJ1-4; no reliable D call. CDR3 length: 15 amino acids. Looked up from germline, CDR1 is SEHNR and CDR2 is FQNEAQ (reference sequence). V lost 4 bases, J lost 7 bases, and 16 bases lay in between. CDR3 nucleotide sequence: TGTGCCAGCAGCTCTCCCAGAGGTGAAGGTGAAAAACTGTTTTTT. Protein: CASSSPRGEGEKLFF.

V gene TRBV5-1 combines with J gene TRBJ2-7, with D possibly TRBD2 on 5 matching bases. Germline V gene data show CDR1 as SGHRS and CDR2 as YFSETQ. The CDR3 totals 15 residues. Trimming pared 0 bases from V and 2 bases from J, leaving 12 bases between. The CDR3 spells CASSLEGSRAYEQYF. The CDR3, as DNA: TGCGCCAGCAGCTTGGAAGGTTCGAGGGCCTACGAGCAGTACTTC.

The chain links TRBV6-5 to TRBJ2-3; 9 bases align to TRBD2. The V gene end was trimmed by 5 bases and the J gene end by 1 base; junction bases not matched to a gene: 1. CDR3 size: 14 residues. Looked up from germline, CDR1 is MNHEY and CDR2 is SVGAGI. This CDR3 is CASSVAGGTDTQYF. Here the CDR3 DNA reads TGTGCCAGCAGTGTAGCGGGGGGCACAGATACGCAGTATTTT.